This entry describes one T cell receptor (beta chain). The antigen remains undetermined. This sample is drawn from a study of shared clonotypes between healthy human individuals. V was pared by 0 bases and J by 5 bases, with 8 bases of the junction left unmatched. The CDR3 loop spans 15 amino acids. Germline V CDR1 and CDR2: SGHRS, YFSETQ. The authors loaded 200 ng DNA, 30,000 to 35,000 T cell genomes, into sorted-subset replicate PCRs. Generated by immunoSEQ multiplex PCR, the TCRdb table keeps only in-frame clones and is missing some. The sample has fewer than 2.5 million clones, approximately 93% seen once; the top ten hold 0.36%. Study-level findings and limits: It was observed that approximately 5% of naive CD4 clonotypes were shared across a handful of donors.

The V and J genes are TRBV5-1 and TRBJ2-7; 7 bases fit TRBD2. What was sequenced was naive CD4+ T cells from PBMCs. The subset was: CD45RA+ positively selected. The TCR originated in a man younger than 35 in good health. Some clones in this sample may be carry-over from other donors' samples. CDR3 DNA sequence: TGCGCCAGCAGCTTGGACGGACTAGGGTCGGACGAGCAGTACTTC. It translates to CASSLDGLGSDEQYF.